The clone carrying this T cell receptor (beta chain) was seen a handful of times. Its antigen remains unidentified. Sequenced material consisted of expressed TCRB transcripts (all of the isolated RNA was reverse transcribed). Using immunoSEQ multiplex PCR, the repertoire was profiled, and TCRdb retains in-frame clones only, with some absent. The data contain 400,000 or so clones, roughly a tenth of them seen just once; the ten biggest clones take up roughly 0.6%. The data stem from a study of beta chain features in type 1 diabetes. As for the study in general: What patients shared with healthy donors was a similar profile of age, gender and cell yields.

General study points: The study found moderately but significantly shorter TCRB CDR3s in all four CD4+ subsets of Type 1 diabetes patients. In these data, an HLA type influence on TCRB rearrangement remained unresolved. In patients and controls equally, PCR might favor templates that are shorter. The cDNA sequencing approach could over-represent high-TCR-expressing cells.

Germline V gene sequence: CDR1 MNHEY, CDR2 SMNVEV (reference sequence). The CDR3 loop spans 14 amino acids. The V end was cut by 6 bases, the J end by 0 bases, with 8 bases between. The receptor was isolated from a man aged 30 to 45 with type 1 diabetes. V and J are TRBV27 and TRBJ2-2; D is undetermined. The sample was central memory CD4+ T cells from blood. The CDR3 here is CASSPLSNTGELFF. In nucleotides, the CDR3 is TGTGCCAGCAGCCCCTTATCGAACACCGGGGAGCTGTTTTTT.